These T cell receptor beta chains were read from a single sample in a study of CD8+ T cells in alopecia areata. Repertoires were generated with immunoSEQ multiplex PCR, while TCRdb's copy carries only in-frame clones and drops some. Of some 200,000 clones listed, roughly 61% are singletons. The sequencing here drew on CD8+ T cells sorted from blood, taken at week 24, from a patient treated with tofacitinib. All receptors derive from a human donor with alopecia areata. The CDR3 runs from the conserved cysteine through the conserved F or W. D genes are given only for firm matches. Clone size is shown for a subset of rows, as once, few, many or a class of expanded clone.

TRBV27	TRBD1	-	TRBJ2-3	TGTGCCAGCAGTCCCCACAGGGGATGGGATACGCAGTATTTT	CASSPHRGWDTQYF
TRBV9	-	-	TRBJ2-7	TGTGCCAGCAGCGCGGACGGGTACGAGCAGTACTTC	CASSADGYEQYF
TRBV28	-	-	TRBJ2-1	TGTGCCAGCAGTTTAGGTGAGAGCTCCTACAATGAGCAGTTCTTC	CASSLGESSYNEQFF
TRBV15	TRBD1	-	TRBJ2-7	TGTGCCACCGGACAGGGGGCCTACGAGCAGTACTTC	CATGQGAYEQYF
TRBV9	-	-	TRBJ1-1	TGTGCCAGCAGCCCCTTCGCTGAAGCTTTCTTT	CASSPFAEAFF
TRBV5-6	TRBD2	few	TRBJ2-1	TGTGCCAGCAGCAGGGGACTAGCGGGGAATGAGCAGTTCTTC	CASSRGLAGNEQFF
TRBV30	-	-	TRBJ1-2	TGTGCCTGGAGTGTACCAAGCCTTCGGAGTGGCTACACCTTC	CAWSVPSLRSGYTF
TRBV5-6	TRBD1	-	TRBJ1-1	TGTGCCAGCAGCTTGGACAGGGGTACTGAAGCTTTCTTT	CASSLDRGTEAFF
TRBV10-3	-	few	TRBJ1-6	TGTGCCACTACCCGCCCAGGGAATTCACCCCTCCACTTT	CATTRPGNSPLHF
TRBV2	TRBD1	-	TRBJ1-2	TGTGCCAGCAGGACAGGGGATGGCTACACCTTC	CASRTGDGYTF
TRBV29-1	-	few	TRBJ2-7	TGCAGCGTTGATTTTCAGGGGCCACCCTACGAGCAGTACTTC	CSVDFQGPPYEQYF
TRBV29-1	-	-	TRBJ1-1	TGCAGCGTTGTAGTGAACACTGAAGCTTTCTTT	CSVVVNTEAFF
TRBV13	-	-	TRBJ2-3	TGTGCCAGCAGGCTAGTGACAGATACGCAGTATTTT	CASRLVTDTQYF
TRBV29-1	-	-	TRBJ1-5	TGCAGCGTTGGACAGGATCTCAATCAGCCCCAGCATTTT	CSVGQDLNQPQHF